One and the same sample provided the 32 T cell receptor beta chains below, sequenced in a study of T cells after yellow fever vaccination. TCRdb re-derived calls from the 5' RACE reads in MiXCR, one entry per CDR3 protein. The sample shows 150,000 to 200,000 distinct CDR3 sequences, roughly 11% of them seen only once. This sample comprised CD8+ T cells sorted from PBMCs, obtained 15 days after the yellow fever booster vaccination. All receptors come from a man between 18 and 35 years old who received the YFV17D yellow fever vaccine.

This clonotype was found a few times. V is TRBV20-1 and J is TRBJ2-3; the match to TRBD2 covers 7 bases. The germline gives CDR1 DFQATT, CDR2 SNEGSKA (reference sequence). V lost 0 bases and J lost 2; bases outside the gene matches: 5. The CDR3 sequence is 15 residues long. CDR3 in DNA: TGCAGTGCTAGAGATTGGGACTACAACACAGATACGCAGTATTTT. Its translation is CSARDWDYNTDTQYF.

In this sample, this clonotype turned up many times. The genes are TRBV4-2 and TRBJ1-6; D is unclear. The CDR3 consists of 14 residues. The germline V gene has CDR1 LGHNA and CDR2 YNFKEQ. V shed 0 bases and J shed 7 bases, with 7 bases lying between them. CDR3 protein: CASSQDGENSPLHF. In DNA, the CDR3 is TGTGCCAGCAGCCAAGACGGGGAAAATTCACCCCTCCACTTT.

A few counts support this clonotype. V and J are TRBV4-1 and TRBJ1-4; D is possibly TRBD1 (5 bases). This CDR3 is built from 15 residues. V gave up 1 base and J gave up 8 bases, with 14 bases separating them. CDR1 is MGHRA, CDR2 YSYEKL, per germline. Here the CDR3 reads CASSQAPGPAEKLFF. The CDR3 nucleotides are TGCGCCAGCAGCCAAGCTCCGGGACCAGCCGAAAAACTGTTTTTT.

The genes are TRBV20-1 and TRBJ2-7, with TRBD1 as a possible D gene (5 bases). The CDR3 runs to 14 residues. The germline V and J ends were trimmed by 6 bases and 2 bases, with 17 bases remaining between them. In germline, CDR1 is DFQATT, CDR2 SNEGSKA (reference sequence). In nucleotides, the CDR3 is TGCAGTGCCCAGACAGAAGAACTCCCCTACGAGCAGTACTTC. It codes for CSAQTEELPYEQYF.

This clonotype was observed a handful of times. V usage is TRBV27 and J usage is TRBJ1-2, with D possibly TRBD1 on 5 matching bases. The CDR3 runs 15 residues. Germline V lookup: CDR1 MNHEY, CDR2 SMNVEV (reference sequence). V lost 3 bases to trimming and J lost 4 bases, with 15 bases between them. CDR3 coding DNA: TGTGCCAGCAGTTTGGGGCCCCGTTATTCCTATGGCTACACCTTC. Translating gives CASSLGPRYSYGYTF.

The genes are TRBV5-1 and TRBJ2-3; TRBD2 aligns across 8 bases. Germline-derived CDR1 and CDR2 are SGHRS and YFSETQ. This CDR3 comprises 15 residues. V shed 2 bases, J shed 2 bases, and the junction held 4 bases outside the gene matches. CDR3 in DNA: TGCGCCAGCAGCTTCCAGCGGGGGAACACAGATACGCAGTATTTT. Its translation is CASSFQRGNTDTQYF.

This clonotype turned up a few times. CDR3 in DNA: TGCGCCAGCAGCCAAGATAGCGGGGCGGTCTACAATGAGCAGTTCTTC. Translated: CASSQDSGAVYNEQFF. The chain combines TRBV4-1 with TRBJ2-1; 8 bases are a match to TRBD2. This CDR3 is built from 16 residues. Germline V gene sequence: CDR1 MGHRA, CDR2 YSYEKL. V dropped 0 bases and J dropped 3; count of bases not matched to a gene: 4.

V gene TRBV27 combines with J gene TRBJ2-7, with 10 bases lining up with TRBD1. CDR1 and CDR2 (germline): MNHEY, SMNVEV (reference sequence). This CDR3 region has 14 residues. J lost 7 bases, V lost 7 bases, and 10 bases had no gene match. The CDR3 coding sequence is TGTGCCAGCAACCCGGGACAGGGGTCGCGAGAGCAGTACTTC. This sequence encodes CASNPGQGSREQYF.

This clonotype was counted only a few times. This chain connects TRBV20-1 to TRBJ2-1; 7 bases are shared with TRBD2. Germline CDR1 and CDR2: DFQATT and SNEGSKA (reference sequence). This CDR3 has 18 residues. J lost 3 bases, V lost 3 bases, and 17 bases had no gene match. CDR3 protein: CSASNTGTTWRRYNEQFF. CDR3 sequence (DNA): TGCAGTGCTAGCAATACCGGGACTACATGGCGTCGCTACAATGAGCAGTTCTTC.

A few counts support this clonotype. The V gene is TRBV9, the J gene TRBJ2-7; D possibly corresponds to TRBD2 (6 bases). CDR1 is SGDLS, CDR2 YYNGEE, per germline. With 4 bases removed from V and 0 bases from J, the gap between germline ends came to 8 bases. This CDR3 comprises 13 residues. The CDR3 DNA reads TGTGCCAGCAGCACGGGACTCTCCTACGAGCAGTACTTC. The encoded protein is CASSTGLSYEQYF.

This clonotype has only a few counts. This chain links TRBV4-1 with TRBJ2-5, with D tentatively TRBD2 (6 bases). Trimming pared 0 bases from V and 5 bases from J, leaving 13 bases between. Germline V gives CDR1 MGHRA, CDR2 YSYEKL. The CDR3 contains 15 residues. The CDR3 bases are TGCGCCAGCAGCCAAGAGCGGATAGGGAGGGAGACCCAGTACTTC. As protein: CASSQERIGRETQYF.

This rearrangement joins TRBV11-2 to TRBJ2-1, with a possible D match to TRBD2 (5 bases). CDR3 size: 17 residues. Germline assignment: CDR1 SGHAT and CDR2 FQNNGV. Deletions cut 4 bases from V and 6 bases from J, with 22 bases between. The CDR3 nucleotides are TGTGCCAGCAGCTCGACCCCCGGGTCGCGAGGGTCCAATGAGCAGTTCTTC. The encoded protein is CASSSTPGSRGSNEQFF.

The chain carries TRBV11-2 and TRBJ2-5; D gene ambiguous. The germline V and J ends were trimmed by 5 bases and 4 bases, with 8 bases remaining between them. Germline lookup yields CDR1 SGHAT and CDR2 FQNNGV. The CDR3 consists of 12 residues. CDR3 region: CASSRTGETQYF. CDR3 in DNA: TGTGCCAGCAGCCGGACGGGAGAGACCCAGTACTTC. Using reference TRBV11-2 and TRBJ2-5 for the parts outside the CDR3, the full variable domain is EAGVAQSPRYKIIEKRQSVAFWCNPISGHATLYWYQQILGQGPKLLIQFQNNGVVDDSQLPKDRFSAERLKGVDSTLKIQPAKLEDSAVYLCASSRTGETQYFGPGTRLLVL.

The chain combines TRBV4-3 with TRBJ1-1; weak D call: TRBD1 (6 bases). Germline CDR1 LGHNA, CDR2 YSLEER. V was pared by 1 base and J by 1 base, with 10 bases between. The CDR3 totals 15 residues. The CDR3 DNA sequence: TGCGCCAGCAGCCAAGGGACAGCCAGGAACACTGAAGCTTTCTTT. Its translation is CASSQGTARNTEAFF.

This clonotype appeared a few times. The J gene is TRBJ2-2, the V gene TRBV6-5; D assignment may be TRBD1 or TRBD2 (6 bases each). There are 15 residues in the CDR3. Between the trimmed V and J ends, which lost 2 bases and 4 bases, there was a span of 11 bases. Germline V gene lookup returns CDR1 MNHEY and CDR2 SVGAGI. The CDR3 nucleotides are TGTGCCAGCAGTTACGAGGGGGGAGCCACCGGGGAGCTGTTTTTT. The encoded protein is CASSYEGGATGELFF.

This clonotype showed up just a few times. The chain joins TRBV11-2 to TRBJ2-1, with D possibly matching TRBD2 (7 bases). The V end lost 2 bases, the J end lost 3 bases, and 11 bases lay between the germline ends. This CDR3 is built from 15 residues. Germline CDR1 SGHAT, CDR2 FQNNGV. The CDR3: CASSLRGGLYNEQFF. CDR3 sequence (DNA): TGTGCCAGCAGCTTAAGGGGGGGGCTCTACAATGAGCAGTTCTTC. The full variable domain, its missing parts supplied by reference TRBV11-2 and TRBJ2-1, is EAGVAQSPRYKIIEKRQSVAFWCNPISGHATLYWYQQILGQGPKLLIQFQNNGVVDDSQLPKDRFSAERLKGVDSTLKIQPAKLEDSAVYLCASSLRGGLYNEQFFGPGTRLTVL.

This clonotype has at least ten counts. The chain combines TRBV5-1 with TRBJ2-6; D gene unclear. The CDR3 is made up of 15 amino acids. V was trimmed by 1 base and J by 0 bases, leaving 5 bases between them. The germline CDR1 and CDR2 sequences are SGHRS and YFSETQ. CDR3 in DNA: TGCGCCAGCAGCTTGTTGGGCTCTGGGGCCAACGTCCTGACTTTC. Encoded protein: CASSLLGSGANVLTF.

The chain joins TRBV7-9 to TRBJ1-1; TRBD1 is a possible D gene (6 bases). V lost 4 bases to trimming and J lost 1 base, with 13 bases between them. The CDR3 contains 15 residues. Germline CDR1 SEHNR, CDR2 FQNEAQ (reference sequence). The CDR3 DNA sequence: TGTGCCAGCAGCTACCGAGGGGGGCGGAACACTGAAGCTTTCTTT. Residues: CASSYRGGRNTEAFF.

This chain links TRBV7-2 with TRBJ2-3; D not certain. Per germline, CDR1 SGHTA and CDR2 FQGNSA. The CDR3 is made up of 15 amino acids. The germline V and J ends were trimmed by 8 bases and 5 bases, with 20 bases remaining between them. As DNA, the CDR3 is TGTGCCAGCTCTCGAGCTGAGGAGTCGATAGATACGCAGTATTTT. This sequence encodes CASSRAEESIDTQYF.

This rearrangement joins TRBV9 to TRBJ2-7; either TRBD1 or TRBD2 may fit D (6 bases each). The CDR3 has 16 amino acids. The V and J ends lost 0 bases and 0 bases respectively, with 13 bases between them. Germline V gene data show CDR1 as SGDLS and CDR2 as YYNGEE. The CDR3 sequence: CASSVEGGLSSYEQYF. Here the CDR3 DNA reads TGTGCCAGCAGCGTAGAAGGGGGGCTTAGCTCCTACGAGCAGTACTTC.

This clonotype appeared many times. V usage is TRBV25-1 and J usage is TRBJ2-7; the D is unclear. This CDR3 is built from 11 residues. V lost 4 bases and J lost 6, with 7 bases in between. Germline loops: CDR1 MGHDK, CDR2 SYGVNS. CDR3 region: CASSVSAEQYF. CDR3 DNA: TGTGCCAGCAGTGTGTCCGCCGAGCAGTACTTC.

Only a few counts were recorded for this clonotype. The rearrangement links TRBV6-2 or TRBV6-3 to TRBJ1-1; D is possibly TRBD1 (5 bases). The germline V and J ends were trimmed by 2 bases and 7 bases, with 14 bases remaining between them. This CDR3 spans 14 amino acids. The germline CDR1 and CDR2 sequences are MNHEY and SVGEGT. CDR3 coding DNA: TGTGCCAGCAGTTACCGGGGGGACGGATTTGAAGCTTTCTTT. Encoded protein: CASSYRGDGFEAFF.

Only a few counts were recorded for this clonotype. The J gene is TRBJ2-7, the V gene TRBV20-1; tentatively, D is TRBD2 (5 bases). CDR1 is DFQATT and CDR2 is SNEGSKA in the germline V gene (reference sequence). This CDR3 region has 13 residues. Trimming cost V 6 bases and J 2 bases, with 14 bases left between them. This chain's CDR3 is CSATPGRPYEQYF. The DNA for the CDR3 is TGCAGTGCGACTCCGGGAAGGCCCTACGAGCAGTACTTC.

This clonotype was detected only a few times. The rearrangement joins TRBV20-1 to TRBJ2-7; the match to TRBD2 covers 11 bases. After removal of 0 bases from V and 4 bases from J, the junction contained 5 bases not matched to a gene. The CDR3 consists of 15 residues. Germline loops: CDR1 DFQATT, CDR2 SNEGSKA (reference sequence). The CDR3 sequence: CSAREELAGGYEQYF. DNA of the CDR3: TGCAGTGCTAGAGAGGAGCTAGCGGGGGGATACGAGCAGTACTTC.

This clonotype was observed a few times. The rearrangement links TRBV7-9 to TRBJ2-3, with D tentatively TRBD2 (6 bases). V lost 1 base, J lost 4 bases, and 9 bases lay in between. The CDR3 is made up of 14 amino acids. CDR1 and CDR2 from the germline V gene are SEHNR and FQNEAQ (reference sequence). This chain's CDR3 is CASSLGGVADTQYF. CDR3 sequence (DNA): TGTGCCAGCAGCTTAGGGGGGGTCGCAGATACGCAGTATTTT.

This clonotype showed up many times. The chain has TRBV29-1 and TRBJ2-3; weak D call: TRBD2 (6 bases). The germline V gene encodes CDR1 SQVTM and CDR2 ANQGSEA. CDR3 length: 14 amino acids. Trimming removed 1 base at V and 4 bases at J, with 12 bases between. CDR3 protein: CSVEGTGVADTQYF. The CDR3 coding sequence is TGCAGCGTTGAAGGGACGGGGGTGGCAGATACGCAGTATTTT.

This chain joins TRBV9 and TRBJ2-6; unclear D gene. Between the trimmed V and J ends, which lost 3 bases and 5 bases, there was a span of 9 bases. From germline, CDR1 is SGDLS and CDR2 YYNGEE. This CDR3 region has 14 residues. The CDR3: CASSALEWANVLTF. DNA for the CDR3: TGTGCCAGCAGCGCCCTCGAGTGGGCCAACGTCCTGACTTTC.

This clonotype was picked up a small number of times. The V gene is TRBV4-1, the J gene TRBJ1-6; D is possibly TRBD1 (6 bases). Germline V gene lookup returns CDR1 MGHRA and CDR2 YSYEKL. This CDR3 has 18 amino acids. V shed 6 bases and J shed 9 bases, with 27 bases lying between them. CDR3 in amino acids: CASSPLVQQGRGGSPLHF. CDR3 DNA: TGCGCCAGCAGTCCGCTTGTTCAACAGGGACGTGGTGGTTCACCCCTCCACTTT.

In this sample, this clonotype turned up a few times. The genes are TRBV13 and TRBJ1-5; no reliable D call. Germline V gene sequence: CDR1 PRHDT, CDR2 FYEKMQ (reference sequence). There are 12 residues in the CDR3. The V end lost 0 bases, the J end lost 9 bases, and 6 bases lay between the germline ends. For the CDR3, the DNA is TGTGCCAGCAGCTTAGGGACCCGGCCCCAGCATTTT. This translates into CASSLGTRPQHF.

This clonotype has more than one count but fewer than ten. The chain links TRBV28 to TRBJ2-3; no reliable D call. The germline V gene has CDR1 MDHEN and CDR2 SYDVKM. The CDR3 consists of 14 residues. Trimming took 1 base from V and 1 from J, leaving 6 bases between them. Written as DNA, the CDR3 is TGTGCCAGCAGTTTATCTCGGGGCACAGATACGCAGTATTTT. This gives the protein CASSLSRGTDTQYF.

This clonotype was observed a handful of times. V is TRBV11-3 and J is TRBJ2-1; perhaps TRBD1 as D (5 bases). The CDR3 covers 14 residues. V lost 5 bases and J 8 bases, leaving 16 bases between the germline ends. Germline-derived CDR1 and CDR2 are SGHNT and YENEEA. Here the CDR3 DNA reads TGTGCCAGCAGCCCGAAAGGGGCAAGGGATGAGCAGTTCTTC. This gives the protein CASSPKGARDEQFF.

The chain combines TRBV12-3 or TRBV12-4 with TRBJ2-1, with D possibly matching TRBD1 (5 bases). CDR3 length: 12 amino acids. V lost 6 bases and J lost 6, with 9 bases in between. This chain's CDR3 is CASRIRGNEQFF. The CDR3 bases are TGTGCCAGCAGAATTAGGGGCAATGAGCAGTTCTTC.